These T cell receptor beta chains were read from a single sample in a study of blood T cell repertoires in COVID-19. TCRdb's table, derived via immunoSEQ multiplex PCR, lists solely in-frame clones and lacks some. The sample lists approximately 25,000 clones, roughly 80% seen once, with about three fifths in the top ten. The sequenced sample consisted of peripheral blood. Receptors were obtained from a woman older than 75 with acute or convalescent COVID-19. Both conserved end residues are part of each CDR3. D genes are given only for firm matches. A clone size is listed for some rows: how often the clone was seen (once, few, many), or a class if it is expanded.

cdr3_aa | cdr3_nt | clone_size | v_call | d_call | j_call
CASSLGSSEKEQFF | TGCGCCAGCAGCCTCGGCTCTAGCGAAAAGGAGCAGTTCTTC | . | TRBV5-1 | . | TRBJ2-1
CASSPAGGGEKLFF | TGTGCCAGCTCACCAGCGGGTGGAGGTGAAAAACTGTTTTTT | . | TRBV18 | . | TRBJ1-4
CAWSPDRKTINYGYTF | TGTGCCTGGAGTCCGGACAGAAAAACCATTAACTATGGCTACACCTTC | . | TRBV30 | . | TRBJ1-2
CASSLAYAGRDEQFF | TGCGCCAGCAGCTTGGCTTACGCGGGGAGAGATGAGCAGTTCTTC | few | TRBV5-1 | . | TRBJ2-1
CASRPPTGSFTEAFF | TGTGCCAGCAGGCCCCCGACAGGGAGTTTTACTGAAGCTTTCTTT | . | TRBV6-5 | TRBD1 | TRBJ1-1
CASSLERQRNEQFF | TGCGCCAGCAGCTTGGAGCGCCAGAGGAATGAGCAGTTCTTC | . | TRBV5-1 | . | TRBJ2-1
CAWSWEGEAFF | TGTGCCTGGAGTTGGGAGGGTGAAGCTTTCTTT | . | TRBV30 | . | TRBJ1-1
CASSLSYGLAGISYEQYF | TGTGCCAGCAGTTTATCGTACGGACTAGCGGGAATCTCCTACGAGCAGTACTTC | . | TRBV27 | TRBD2 | TRBJ2-7
CASSHSIEAFF | TGTGCCAGCAGCCACTCGATAGAAGCTTTCTTT | . | TRBV11-2 | . | TRBJ1-1
CASSYTTSGVYEQYF | TGTGCCAGCAGTTACACCACGTCCGGGGTCTACGAGCAGTACTTC | . | TRBV6-2/TRBV6-3 | . | TRBJ2-7
CATSDVTSGRAGELFF | TGTGCCACCAGTGACGTGACTAGCGGGAGGGCCGGGGAGCTGTTTTTT | . | TRBV24-1 | TRBD2 | TRBJ2-2
CASSLTPTDGEAFF | TGTGCCAGCAGCTTAACTCCGACAGACGGGGAAGCTTTCTTT | . | TRBV7-3 | . | TRBJ1-1
CASKQGSGELFF | TGTGCCAGTAAACAGGGATCCGGGGAGCTGTTTTTT | . | TRBV19 | . | TRBJ2-2
CATSLAGYNEQFF | TGTGCCACCAGTCTAGCGGGGTACAATGAGCAGTTCTTC | . | TRBV25-1 | TRBD2 | TRBJ2-1